This T cell receptor beta chain was documented in a study of T cell responses to AZD1222 COVID-19 vaccine. Study-level information: Second-dose intervals of approximately 4 or approximately 12 weeks were pooled.

Only one count was recorded for this clone. Its matching antigen is unknown. Whole-study findings and limits: No repertoire was sampled before or during the peak T cell response, only after it. Vaccine-related CD4 TCRs covered spike, predominating at 160-218 and 743-854.

V was pared by 5 bases and J by 3 bases, with 14 bases between. The germline V gene has CDR1 SGDLS and CDR2 YYNGEE. This CDR3 has 14 amino acids. Measured with immunoSEQ multiplex PCR; TCRdb has only the in-frame clones, and not every one. The data show 90,000 to 150,000 clones, with 88% seen just once and 4% to 5.5% held by the top ten. The rearrangement links TRBV9 to TRBJ1-2; D might be TRBD1 (6 bases). The receptor was isolated from an adult in good health. The input for sequencing was peripheral blood, taken on day 0 of AZD1222 vaccination. The CDR3 DNA reads TGTGCCAGCAGTAAGGGGGGCTGGGACTATGGCTACACCTTC. It yields the protein CASSKGGWDYGYTF. The entire variable domain, with the rest obtained from reference TRBV9 and TRBJ1-2, is as follows: DSGVTQTPKHLITATGQRVTLRCSPRSGDLSVYWYQQSLDQGLQFLIQYYNGEERAKGNILERFSAQQFPDLHSELNLSSLELGDSALYFCASSKGGWDYGYTFGSGTRLTVV.